The 21 T cell receptor beta chains reported below all come from one sample, sequenced in a study of T cells in Graves' hyperthyroidism and ophthalmopathy. TCR beta CDR3 regions were amplified from RNA. HTBI primers were the set used in a first-round RT-PCR of the TCR CDR3. From the multiplex PCR reads, TCRdb called clonotypes with MiXCR, one entry per CDR3 protein. The sample holds fewer than 250,000 distinct CDR3 sequences; more than 20% are singletons and the top ten take roughly 40%. Sequencing used blood. These receptors came from a woman aged 40 to 49 with Graves' ophthalmopathy.

This clonotype was counted only a few times. The germline gene is not matched at one end of the junction; a read error may be the cause. The gene calls are TRBV28 and TRBJ1-2; no clear D gene. The CDR3 has 13 amino acids. Germline assignment: CDR1 MDHEN and CDR2 SYDVKM. In nucleotides, the CDR3 is TGTGCCAGCAGTTCAGAGGCGATCTATGGCTACATCTTC. Translation: CASSSEAIYGYIF.

This clonotype appeared many times. The V gene is TRBV28, the J gene TRBJ1-1; maybe TRBD1 (5 bases). The V gene's germline CDR1 is MDHEN and CDR2 SYDVKM. V was pared by 2 bases and J by 0 bases, with 10 bases between. CDR3 size: 15 residues. The DNA for the CDR3 is TGTGCCAGCAGTTTAACGACAGTAATGAACACTGAAGCTTTCTTT. Its translation is CASSLTTVMNTEAFF. The variable domain in full, with the rest retrieved from reference TRBV28 and TRBJ1-1, is DVKVTQSSRYLVKRTGEKVFLECVQDMDHENMFWYRQDPGLGLRLIYFSYDVKMKEKGDIPEGYSVSREKKERFSLILESASTNQTSMYLCASSLTTVMNTEAFFGQGTRLTVV.

This clonotype was detected ten times or more. The rearrangement links TRBV27 to TRBJ2-7, with 10 bases that match TRBD2. Looked up from germline, CDR1 is MNHEY and CDR2 is SMNVEV (reference sequence). V lost 6 bases, J lost 4 bases, and 9 bases stayed unmatched. This CDR3 contains 15 residues. The DNA for the CDR3 is TGTGCCAGCAGGGGGGCTAGCGGGAGTGGGTACGAGCAGTACTTC. This encodes CASRGASGSGYEQYF.

This clonotype was observed at least ten times. This rearrangement joins TRBV29-1 to TRBJ1-1, with D unclear. The CDR3 extends over 12 amino acids. Germline V CDR1 and CDR2: SQVTM, ANQGSEA. Trimming left V 1 base short and J 5 bases short, with 8 bases between. CDR3 amino acids: CSVEGWETEAFF. CDR3 nucleotide sequence: TGCAGCGTTGAAGGTTGGGAGACTGAAGCTTTCTTT.

CDR3 in DNA: TGTGCCAGCAGTGAAGATACGGACAGGTCCTACGAGCAGTACTTC. Protein product: CASSEDTDRSYEQYF. The rearrangement joins TRBV6-1 to TRBJ2-7, with 7 nucleotides matching TRBD1. The CDR3 consists of 15 residues. V shed 1 base and J 1 base; nucleotides not matched to a gene: 4. Germline V gene data show CDR1 as MNHNS and CDR2 as SASEGT.

Concerning this clonotype itself: A clone one base away is much larger, so this may be a read error. This chain links TRBV4-1 with TRBJ2-7; D is unclear. The germline CDR1 and CDR2 sequences are MGHRA and YSYEKL. V lost 1 base, J lost 9 bases, and 13 bases lay in between. The CDR3 totals 13 residues. For the CDR3, the DNA is TGCGCCAGCAGCCAAGTGCCGTCCGCGGCGCAGTACTTC. Translation gives CASSQVPSAAQYF.

At least ten counts were recorded for this clonotype. The V and J genes are TRBV28 and TRBJ2-2, with D hard to call. The CDR3 totals 15 residues. Germline values: CDR1 MDHEN, CDR2 SYDVKM. V lost 7 bases, J lost 2 bases, and 14 bases lay in between. CDR3 nucleotide sequence: TGTGCCAGCACTCCGATTTGGCGAAACACCGGGGAGCTGTTTTTT. It is translated as CASTPIWRNTGELFF. The variable domain in full, completed from reference TRBV28 and TRBJ2-2, reads DVKVTQSSRYLVKRTGEKVFLECVQDMDHENMFWYRQDPGLGLRLIYFSYDVKMKEKGDIPEGYSVSREKKERFSLILESASTNQTSMYLCASTPIWRNTGELFFGEGSRLTVL.

This CDR3 is CASSWTQGATEAFF. The CDR3 DNA follows: TGTGCCAGCTCCTGGACGCAGGGTGCCACTGAAGCTTTCTTT. This chain joins TRBV12-3 or TRBV12-4 and TRBJ1-1; D might be TRBD1 (5 bases). With 8 bases removed from V and 4 bases from J, the gap between germline ends came to 17 bases. The CDR3 loop spans 14 amino acids.

With regard to this clonotype: This may stem from a read error, because a much larger clone lies one nucleotide away. This sequence joins TRBV6-1 and TRBJ2-4, with a tentative D call TRBD2 (6 bases). This CDR3 is built from 15 residues. From germline, CDR1 is MNHNS and CDR2 SASEGT. The germline V and J ends were trimmed by 1 base and 7 bases, with 14 bases remaining between them. CDR3 protein: CASSEGAMEGNIQYF. The DNA of the CDR3 is TGTGCCAGCAGTGAAGGCGCCATGGAGGGGAACATTCAGTACTTC.

J is TRBJ2-7 and V is TRBV6-2 or TRBV6-3, with 7 bases that match TRBD1. The CDR3 length is 14 residues. CDR1 and CDR2 (germline): MNHEY, SVGEGT. V shed 4 bases and J 6 bases; nucleotides not matched to a gene: 9. CDR3 sequence: CASSLQGPGFEQYF. The CDR3, as DNA: TGTGCCAGCAGTTTACAGGGGCCTGGGTTCGAGCAGTACTTC.

The sample holds many counts of this clonotype. The chain couples TRBV5-1 to TRBJ1-5; maybe TRBD1 (6 bases). CDR3 length: 14 amino acids. V was shortened by 0 bases and J by 5 bases, with 9 bases between the two germline ends. The germline gives CDR1 SGHRS, CDR2 YFSETQ. The CDR3 here is CASSLGGAYQPQHF. In nucleotides, the CDR3 is TGCGCCAGCAGCTTGGGGGGGGCATATCAGCCCCAGCATTTT. The variable domain in full, completed from reference TRBV5-1 and TRBJ1-5, reads KAGVTQTPRYLIKTRGQQVTLSCSPISGHRSVSWYQQTPGQGLQFLFEYFSETQRNKGNFPGRFSGRQFSNSRSEMNVSTLELGDSALYLCASSLGGAYQPQHFGDGTRLSIL.

This clonotype was seen ten or more times. The CDR3 loop reads CASSSPGTFSGEQYF. CDR3 coding DNA: TGTGCCAGCAGTTCTCCCGGGACATTTTCTGGAGAGCAGTACTTC. The chain employs TRBV12-3 or TRBV12-4 and TRBJ2-7; possibly TRBD1 for D (6 bases). CDR3 length equals 15 residues. V shed 4 bases and J shed 7 bases, with 20 bases lying between them.

This clonotype was detected ten times or more. The rearrangement uses TRBV28 and TRBJ2-7; D is uncertain. Germline CDR1 is MDHEN and CDR2 is SYDVKM. The CDR3 is 12 amino acids. Trimming cost V 4 bases and J 0 bases, with 4 bases left between them. The DNA of the CDR3 is TGTGCCAGCAGTTCGATCTCCTACGAGCAGTACTTC. It codes for CASSSISYEQYF. The full variable domain, rest sourced from reference TRBV28 and TRBJ2-7, is DVKVTQSSRYLVKRTGEKVFLECVQDMDHENMFWYRQDPGLGLRLIYFSYDVKMKEKGDIPEGYSVSREKKERFSLILESASTNQTSMYLCASSSISYEQYFGPGTRLTVT.

This clonotype was observed at least ten times. This chain uses TRBV12-3 or TRBV12-4 with TRBJ2-7, with D maybe TRBD1 (5 bases). V lost 2 bases and J lost 2, with 10 bases in between. The CDR3 runs to 14 residues. For the CDR3, the DNA is TGTGCCAGCAGTTTAAGGGGTCCTCCCTACGAGCAGTACTTC. This gives the protein CASSLRGPPYEQYF.

Many counts were recorded for this clonotype. This sequence joins TRBV20-1 and TRBJ2-7; TRBD2 aligns across 14 bases. Germline V gene lookup returns CDR1 DFQATT and CDR2 SNEGSKA (reference sequence). With 3 bases clipped from V and 7 bases from J, the junction kept 5 bases outside the gene matches. The CDR3 runs 14 residues. For the CDR3, the DNA is TGCAGTGCTAGCACGGGACTAGCGGGAGAAGAGCAGTACTTC. As protein: CSASTGLAGEEQYF.

This clonotype was seen at least ten times. The chain uses TRBV19 and TRBJ2-5, with a weak D call TRBD1 (7 bases). The CDR3 has 12 amino acids. The V gene's germline CDR1 is LNHDA and CDR2 SQIVND (reference sequence). V was trimmed by 9 bases and J by 2 bases, leaving 10 bases between them. The CDR3: CASQGGQETQYF. CDR3 DNA: TGTGCCAGCCAGGGGGGACAAGAGACCCAGTACTTC.

V and J are TRBV27 and TRBJ2-6; perhaps TRBD2 as D (5 bases). This CDR3 region has 18 residues. Per the germline V gene, CDR1 is MNHEY and CDR2 is SMNVEV (reference sequence). V was clipped by 8 bases and J by 0 bases, with 20 bases between them. CDR3 sequence (DNA): TGTGCCAGCCGCAAGGAGGTTTCTATCAACTCTGGGGCCAACGTCCTGACTTTC. Translating gives CASRKEVSINSGANVLTF.

In its sample, this clonotype was seen many times. V usage is TRBV11-2 and J usage is TRBJ2-7; 7 nucleotides match TRBD1. The J segment lost 2 bases and the V segment lost 1 base, leaving 5 bases of the junction unmatched. Germline V gene data show CDR1 as SGHAT and CDR2 as FQNNGV. This CDR3 comprises 15 residues. In DNA form, the CDR3 reads TGTGCCAGCAGCTTAGGACAGGGCTTAGCCTACGAGCAGTACTTC. Translation: CASSLGQGLAYEQYF.

This clonotype was counted many times. The chain is built from TRBV20-1 and TRBJ2-5, with 12 nucleotides matching TRBD2. With V trimmed by 3 bases and J by 5 bases, 4 bases remained unmatched. Germline assignment: CDR1 DFQATT and CDR2 SNEGSKA (reference sequence). This CDR3 spans 14 amino acids. CDR3 sequence reads: CSASPLAGGETQYF. In nucleotides, the CDR3 is TGCAGTGCTAGTCCGCTAGCGGGGGGGGAGACCCAGTACTTC.

The chain recombines TRBV2 with TRBJ2-5; D could derive from TRBD1 or TRBD2 (6 bases each). The CDR3 runs 15 residues. CDR1 and CDR2 (germline): SNHLY, FYNNEI. Trimming left V 3 bases short and J 6 bases short, with 17 bases between. The DNA for the CDR3 is TGTGCCAGCAGTGACAGTTGGGGGGCTCTACAGACCCAGTACTTC. Translation gives CASSDSWGALQTQYF.

This clonotype occurred many times. V and J are TRBV28 and TRBJ1-1; D not resolved. The V end was cut by 6 bases, the J end by 5 bases, with 19 bases between. CDR1 and CDR2 from the germline V gene are MDHEN and SYDVKM. The CDR3 has 15 residues. The CDR3 coding sequence is TGTGCCAGCAGCCTAGGTGGGCGGGCGGGGACTGAAGCTTTCTTT. Amino acid sequence: CASSLGGRAGTEAFF.